Here is one T cell receptor (beta chain) with its context. At the DNA level, this CDR3 is encoded by other sequences in the same sample as well. These data are taken from a study of shared T cell receptors in the human thymus. This CDR3 region has 15 residues. The V gene's germline CDR1 is SGHRS and CDR2 YFSETQ. With 7 bases clipped from V and 3 bases from J, the junction kept 12 bases outside the gene matches. Profiling relied on immunoSEQ multiplex PCR, and the TCRdb table lists in-frame clones only, not all of them. The sample has hundreds of thousands of clones, more than 70% seen once. These data are also associated with another study on human thymus T cells. As reported in that work: The study used thymus tissue resected during corrective heart surgery.

The chain joins TRBV5-1 to TRBJ2-7; 8 bases are shared with TRBD2. This sequence originates from a boy younger than two with a congenital heart defect. The sample was thymocytes. The DNA of the CDR3 is TGCGCCAGCGGCCCGAGCGGGAGTTGGGGCTACGAGCAGTACTTC. Translating it yields CASGPSGSWGYEQYF.